The rows below give T cell receptor beta chains drawn from one sample of a study of cytomegalovirus exposure and HLA in healthy donors. Clones were sequenced by immunoSEQ multiplex PCR, and TCRdb holds only the in-frame ones, with some missing. The sample totals over 100,000 clones. Sequencing was carried out using PBMCs. These receptors originate from a man between 18 and 29 years old in good health and CMV-seronegative. Each CDR3 is given with its conserved first and last residue. Each record gives: CDR3 length, D gene, V gene, J gene, CDR3 DNA, CDR3 protein. The D gene is left open where the match is weak.

CDR3 length: 17
D gene: TRBD2
V gene: TRBV13
J gene: TRBJ2-7
CDR3 DNA: TGTGCCAGCAGCTCCGGGACTAGCGGGGGGAGCTCCTACGAGCAGTACTTC
CDR3 protein: CASSSGTSGGSSYEQYF

CDR3 length: 14
D gene: .
V gene: TRBV7-2
J gene: TRBJ1-1
CDR3 DNA: TGTGCCAGCAGCCTTAGGGGACTGCCCACTGAAGCTTTCTTT
CDR3 protein: CASSLRGLPTEAFF

CDR3 length: 17
D gene: TRBD1
V gene: TRBV7-2
J gene: TRBJ2-1
CDR3 DNA: TGTGCCAGCAGCTTACTAGTGGGGACAGGGGCTTACAATGAGCAGTTCTTC
CDR3 protein: CASSLLVGTGAYNEQFF

CDR3 length: 16
D gene: .
V gene: TRBV18
J gene: TRBJ2-1
CDR3 DNA: TGTGCCAGCTCTCCCAATTGGAGCGGAGCCTACAATGAGCAGTTCTTC
CDR3 protein: CASSPNWSGAYNEQFF

CDR3 length: 14
D gene: TRBD1
V gene: TRBV10-3
J gene: TRBJ1-1
CDR3 DNA: TGTGCCATCAGTGGGACAGGGACCGGCACTGAAGCTTTCTTT
CDR3 protein: CAISGTGTGTEAFF

CDR3 length: 13
D gene: .
V gene: TRBV5-1
J gene: TRBJ2-5
CDR3 DNA: TGCGCCAGCAGCTTGCGGGACCAAGAGACCCAGTACTTC
CDR3 protein: CASSLRDQETQYF

CDR3 length: 13
D gene: .
V gene: TRBV2
J gene: TRBJ1-5
CDR3 DNA: TGTGCCAGCGAACAGGGAGGGTATCAGCCCCAGCATTTT
CDR3 protein: CASEQGGYQPQHF

CDR3 length: 12
D gene: .
V gene: TRBV30
J gene: TRBJ2-7
CDR3 DNA: TGTGCCTGGAGTGTTAACAGCTACGAGCAGTACTTC
CDR3 protein: CAWSVNSYEQYF

CDR3 length: 14
D gene: .
V gene: TRBV9
J gene: TRBJ1-1
CDR3 DNA: TGTGCCAGCAGCGGAAACCCGCGGGACCTCGACGCTTTCTTT
CDR3 protein: CASSGNPRDLDAFF

CDR3 length: 13
D gene: .
V gene: TRBV7-2
J gene: TRBJ1-5
CDR3 DNA: TGTGCCAGCAGCTTAGAGGAGGGTCAGCCCCAGCATTTT
CDR3 protein: CASSLEEGQPQHF

CDR3 length: 13
D gene: .
V gene: TRBV2
J gene: TRBJ1-2
CDR3 DNA: TGTGCCAGCAGCCACGACAGTAGACGTATTCTCACCTTC
CDR3 protein: CASSHDSRRILTF

CDR3 length: 17
D gene: TRBD2
V gene: TRBV9
J gene: TRBJ2-1
CDR3 DNA: TGTGCCAGCAGCGTAGCTGGGGGACTAGCGGGAGAGGGTGAGCAGTTCTTC
CDR3 protein: CASSVAGGLAGEGEQFF

CDR3 length: 15
D gene: TRBD2
V gene: TRBV9
J gene: TRBJ2-3
CDR3 DNA: TGTGCCAGCAGCGTAGGTAGCGGGGTTCATGATACGCAGTATTTT
CDR3 protein: CASSVGSGVHDTQYF

CDR3 length: 15
D gene: .
V gene: TRBV6-1
J gene: TRBJ1-5
CDR3 DNA: TGTGCCAGCAGTCCAACCCCAGGGTGGGATCAGCCCCAGCATTTT
CDR3 protein: CASSPTPGWDQPQHF

CDR3 length: 13
D gene: TRBD1
V gene: TRBV2
J gene: TRBJ2-2
CDR3 DNA: TGTGCCAGCAGTGGACAGGGGGCCGGGGAGCTGTTTTTT
CDR3 protein: CASSGQGAGELFF

CDR3 length: 14
D gene: TRBD2
V gene: TRBV2
J gene: TRBJ2-3
CDR3 DNA: TGTGCCAGCAGTGATGTGGTAGCGGGAGATACGCAGTATTTT
CDR3 protein: CASSDVVAGDTQYF

CDR3 length: 15
D gene: TRBD2
V gene: TRBV7-6
J gene: TRBJ2-3
CDR3 DNA: TGTGCCAGCAGCTTAATGGGACTAGTATCAGATACGCAGTATTTT
CDR3 protein: CASSLMGLVSDTQYF

CDR3 length: 16
D gene: .
V gene: TRBV5-1
J gene: TRBJ2-7
CDR3 DNA: TGCGCCAGCAGACGGGGGGTGGACAGCTACTCCTACGAGCAGTACTTC
CDR3 protein: CASRRGVDSYSYEQYF

CDR3 length: 14
D gene: .
V gene: TRBV7-8
J gene: TRBJ1-4
CDR3 DNA: TGTGCCAGCACCAATAGCCAAACGGGGGAAAAACTGTTTTTT
CDR3 protein: CASTNSQTGEKLFF

CDR3 length: 14
D gene: .
V gene: TRBV5-1
J gene: TRBJ2-7
CDR3 DNA: TGCGCCAGCAGCTTGGAGGACATCCGGCTAGAGCAGTACTTC
CDR3 protein: CASSLEDIRLEQYF

CDR3 length: 14
D gene: TRBD1
V gene: TRBV6-5
J gene: TRBJ1-4
CDR3 DNA: TGTGCCAGCAGTTTACAGGGGGCCGCTGAAAAACTGTTTTTT
CDR3 protein: CASSLQGAAEKLFF

CDR3 length: 15
D gene: .
V gene: TRBV11-2
J gene: TRBJ2-7
CDR3 DNA: TGTGCCAGCAGCTTAGATAACAGGGTCGCCTACGAGCAGTACTTC
CDR3 protein: CASSLDNRVAYEQYF

CDR3 length: 16
D gene: TRBD2
V gene: TRBV5-1
J gene: TRBJ2-3
CDR3 DNA: TGCGCCAGCAGCCGGGGGACTAGCGGGGGCACAGATACGCAGTATTTT
CDR3 protein: CASSRGTSGGTDTQYF

CDR3 length: 14
D gene: .
V gene: TRBV4-2
J gene: TRBJ2-7
CDR3 DNA: TGTGCCAGCAGCCGGGGGGACAGTTCCTACGAGCAGTACTTC
CDR3 protein: CASSRGDSSYEQYF

CDR3 length: 12
D gene: TRBD1
V gene: TRBV29-1
J gene: TRBJ2-7
CDR3 DNA: TGCAGCGTTGGGACAGGGATCTACGAGCAGTACTTC
CDR3 protein: CSVGTGIYEQYF

CDR3 length: 14
D gene: TRBD1
V gene: TRBV6-4
J gene: TRBJ2-2
CDR3 DNA: TGTGCCAGCAGGCCGGGACAGTACACCGGGGAGCTGTTTTTT
CDR3 protein: CASRPGQYTGELFF

CDR3 length: 16
D gene: TRBD2
V gene: TRBV10-3
J gene: TRBJ2-3
CDR3 DNA: TGTGCCATCAGTGAGGGACTAGCGGGAGGGCCAGATACGCAGTATTTT
CDR3 protein: CAISEGLAGGPDTQYF

CDR3 length: 16
D gene: .
V gene: TRBV9
J gene: TRBJ2-3
CDR3 DNA: TGTGCCAGCAGCCCCAAAGGGGGGGCTCTCACAGATACGCAGTATTTT
CDR3 protein: CASSPKGGALTDTQYF

CDR3 length: 14
D gene: TRBD2
V gene: TRBV27
J gene: TRBJ2-3
CDR3 DNA: TGTGCCAGCAGTTTAACTAGCGGGAGTTCTACGCAGTATTTT
CDR3 protein: CASSLTSGSSTQYF

CDR3 length: 14
D gene: .
V gene: TRBV21-1
J gene: TRBJ1-2
CDR3 DNA: TGTGCCAGCAGCAAATCCCCCAGGGGTGATGGCTACACCTTC
CDR3 protein: CASSKSPRGDGYTF

CDR3 length: 16
D gene: TRBD1
V gene: TRBV28
J gene: TRBJ2-5
CDR3 DNA: TGTGCCAGCAGTTCCCCCGGACAGGGTCTCGAAGAGACCCAGTACTTC
CDR3 protein: CASSSPGQGLEETQYF

CDR3 length: 15
D gene: TRBD2
V gene: TRBV11-2
J gene: TRBJ2-3
CDR3 DNA: TGTGCCAGCAGCTTATATATGGGACTAGGAGATACGCAGTATTTT
CDR3 protein: CASSLYMGLGDTQYF

CDR3 length: 12
D gene: .
V gene: TRBV6-5
J gene: TRBJ2-7
CDR3 DNA: TGTGCCAGCGGGGAGGCCGGGTACGAGCAGTACTTC
CDR3 protein: CASGEAGYEQYF

CDR3 length: 14
D gene: .
V gene: TRBV2
J gene: TRBJ2-1
CDR3 DNA: TGTGCCAGCAGTGAACTCCGAAGCATCAATGAGCAGTTCTTC
CDR3 protein: CASSELRSINEQFF

CDR3 length: 15
D gene: TRBD1
V gene: TRBV9
J gene: TRBJ1-6
CDR3 DNA: TGTGCCAGCAGCGGTACGGGACAGTATAATTCACCCCTCCACTTT
CDR3 protein: CASSGTGQYNSPLHF

CDR3 length: 13
D gene: .
V gene: TRBV10-3
J gene: TRBJ2-3
CDR3 DNA: TGTGCCATCAGTGATTTGGAGGCAGATACGCAGTATTTT
CDR3 protein: CAISDLEADTQYF

CDR3 length: 16
D gene: .
V gene: TRBV7-8
J gene: TRBJ2-5
CDR3 DNA: TGTGCCAGCAGCTTAGGAATGGGGCAGGGTTTGGAGACCCAGTACTTC
CDR3 protein: CASSLGMGQGLETQYF

CDR3 length: 11
D gene: .
V gene: TRBV20-1
J gene: TRBJ1-3
CDR3 DNA: TGCAGTGCAAGAGAGGGAGACACCATATATTTT
CDR3 protein: CSAREGDTIYF

CDR3 length: 15
D gene: TRBD2
V gene: TRBV7-2
J gene: TRBJ2-3
CDR3 DNA: TGTGCCAGCAGCTTGCGGGGGGGCCGCACAGATACGCAGTATTTT
CDR3 protein: CASSLRGGRTDTQYF

CDR3 length: 12
D gene: .
V gene: TRBV6-6
J gene: TRBJ2-1
CDR3 DNA: TGTGCCAGCAGTCCACACCACAATGAGCAGTTCTTC
CDR3 protein: CASSPHHNEQFF

CDR3 length: 15
D gene: TRBD2
V gene: TRBV2
J gene: TRBJ2-5
CDR3 DNA: TGTGCCAGCAGGGGGCGTAGCGGGGGGCAAGAGACCCAGTACTTC
CDR3 protein: CASRGRSGGQETQYF

CDR3 length: 15
D gene: TRBD1
V gene: TRBV27
J gene: TRBJ2-7
CDR3 DNA: TGTGCCAGCAGCACCTCCGGGACAGGGTTCAACGAGCAGTACTTC
CDR3 protein: CASSTSGTGFNEQYF

CDR3 length: 16
D gene: .
V gene: TRBV6-5
J gene: TRBJ2-7
CDR3 DNA: TGTGCCAGCAGTTACTCCCTCGTCCAGCGGATGAACGAGCAGTACTTC
CDR3 protein: CASSYSLVQRMNEQYF

CDR3 length: 16
D gene: .
V gene: TRBV2
J gene: TRBJ1-5
CDR3 DNA: TGTGCCAGCAGTGAAGCGGCAAGATTAAGCAATCAGCCCCAGCATTTT
CDR3 protein: CASSEAARLSNQPQHF

CDR3 length: 13
D gene: .
V gene: TRBV6-5
J gene: TRBJ1-4
CDR3 DNA: TGTGCCAGCCGACAAGCAACTAATGAAAAACTGTTTTTT
CDR3 protein: CASRQATNEKLFF

CDR3 length: 16
D gene: TRBD1
V gene: TRBV9
J gene: TRBJ2-3
CDR3 DNA: TGTGCCAGCAGCGCCGACAGGGGGGATGTAGGCGATACGCAGTATTTT
CDR3 protein: CASSADRGDVGDTQYF

CDR3 length: 15
D gene: .
V gene: TRBV27
J gene: TRBJ2-7
CDR3 DNA: TGTGCCAGCAGTCCCCAGGTCAGGAATACCTACGAGCAGTACTTC
CDR3 protein: CASSPQVRNTYEQYF

CDR3 length: 13
D gene: .
V gene: TRBV7-3
J gene: TRBJ1-1
CDR3 DNA: TGTGCCAGCCAGGAAAGCGGGGGCACTGAAGCTTTCTTT
CDR3 protein: CASQESGGTEAFF

CDR3 length: 16
D gene: .
V gene: TRBV18
J gene: TRBJ2-7
CDR3 DNA: TGTGCCAGCTCACCGGGGTTAGCGACCAGCGGTTACGAGCAGTACTTC
CDR3 protein: CASSPGLATSGYEQYF

CDR3 length: 16
D gene: TRBD2
V gene: TRBV9
J gene: TRBJ2-2
CDR3 DNA: TGTGCCAGCAGCGTAGATAGCGGGATTACGGTCGGGGAGCTGTTTTTT
CDR3 protein: CASSVDSGITVGELFF

CDR3 length: 16
D gene: .
V gene: TRBV2
J gene: TRBJ1-2
CDR3 DNA: TGTGCCAGCGGGGAAAAAGGGGCCAGAGTAAACTATGGCTACACCTTC
CDR3 protein: CASGEKGARVNYGYTF

CDR3 length: 14
D gene: .
V gene: TRBV19
J gene: TRBJ2-2
CDR3 DNA: TGTGCCAGTAGTACCGTACACAGCACCGGGGAGCTGTTTTTT
CDR3 protein: CASSTVHSTGELFF

CDR3 length: 14
D gene: .
V gene: TRBV10-3
J gene: TRBJ1-6
CDR3 DNA: TGTGCCACCAAACCTGACACAGATAATTCACCCCTCCACTTT
CDR3 protein: CATKPDTDNSPLHF